These 14 T cell receptor beta chains originate from one sample sequenced in a study of T cells in Graves' hyperthyroidism and ophthalmopathy. Template material for amplifying TCR beta CDR3 regions consisted of RNA transcripts. In the first-round RT-PCR of the TCR CDR3, the HTBI primer set was used. TCRdb itself ran the multiplex PCR reads through MiXCR, one entry per CDR3 protein. The sample has roughly 720,000 distinct CDR3 sequences, around a sixth seen once. Input material: blood. The source of these receptors is a man in his fifties or sixties with Graves' hyperthyroidism.

The V call is TRBV6-1, the J call TRBJ2-7; weak D call: TRBD2 (6 bases). From germline, CDR1 is MNHNS and CDR2 SASEGT. This CDR3 contains 15 residues. V lost 5 bases and J lost 2, with 16 bases in between. CDR3 region: CASSPGGIGTYEQYF. CDR3 nucleotides: TGTGCCAGCAGTCCTGGGGGGATAGGTACCTACGAGCAGTACTTC.

This clonotype was counted between two and nine times. The chain couples TRBV29-1 to TRBJ1-2; D remains ambiguous. Trimming cost V 0 bases and J 7 bases, with 12 bases left between them. CDR1 and CDR2 (germline): SQVTM, ANQGSEA. The CDR3 has 13 amino acids. CDR3 nucleotides: TGCAGCGTTGAAGATTCGGTGAGGAGTGGCTACACCTTC. It specifies CSVEDSVRSGYTF.

The chain is built from TRBV29-1 and TRBJ2-7; TRBD1 might be the D (5 bases). CDR1 and CDR2 (germline): SQVTM, ANQGSEA. This CDR3 contains 12 residues. The V end lost 4 bases, the J end lost 4 bases, and 11 bases lay between the germline ends. In DNA form, the CDR3 reads TGCAGCGTTGTCTTAGGGGATTACGAGCAGTACTTC. This translates into CSVVLGDYEQYF.

This clonotype was observed once. A much bigger clone sits one base away, suggesting this may be a read error. Given the absence of the conserved phenylalanine or tryptophan at the CDR3 end, a read error is likely. The J gene is TRBJ2-7, the V gene TRBV28; 14 nucleotides agree with TRBD2. V dropped 5 bases and J dropped 2; count of bases not matched to a gene: 8. This CDR3 has 17 amino acids. The germline V gene has CDR1 MDHEN and CDR2 SYDVKM. The CDR3 loop is CASSHTRLAGGAYEQYL. The CDR3 DNA follows: TGTGCCAGCAGTCACACCAGACTAGCGGGAGGGGCCTACGAGCAGTACCTC.

The chain joins TRBV29-1 to TRBJ2-5; no reliable D call. The V gene lost 7 bases and the J gene lost 5 bases, with 17 bases spanning the gap. CDR3 size: 13 residues. From germline, CDR1 is SQVTM and CDR2 ANQGSEA. DNA for the CDR3: TGCAGCGCCGGAAGAGACAAAATTGAGACCCAGTACTTC. Its protein product is CSAGRDKIETQYF.

J is TRBJ2-1 and V is TRBV4-3; weak D call: TRBD2 (6 bases). CDR3 size: 18 residues. CDR1 and CDR2 (germline): LGHNA, YSLEER. V was cut by 0 bases and J by 0 bases, with 15 bases left in between. The CDR3 reads CASSQDRFGRSSYNEQFF. The CDR3 DNA sequence: TGCGCCAGCAGCCAAGATCGTTTTGGGAGGAGCTCCTACAATGAGCAGTTCTTC.

This clonotype was seen many times. The chain uses TRBV19 and TRBJ1-1, with 7 bases matching TRBD1. V lost 6 bases and J lost 0; bases outside the gene matches: 7. CDR1 is LNHDA and CDR2 is SQIVND in the germline V gene (reference sequence). The CDR3 has 15 residues. The CDR3 sequence is CASRKGQIMNTEAFF. The CDR3, as DNA: TGTGCCAGTAGAAAGGGACAGATCATGAACACTGAAGCTTTCTTT.

The sample holds many counts of this clonotype. The rearrangement joins TRBV2 to TRBJ2-2; 10 positions match TRBD1. CDR3 length equals 15 residues. CDR1 is SNHLY and CDR2 is FYNNEI in the germline V gene. V lost 6 bases and J lost 2; bases outside the gene matches: 3. The CDR3 coding sequence is TGTGCCAGCAGCGCGACAGGGGGCAACACCGGGGAGCTGTTTTTT. Encoded protein: CASSATGGNTGELFF.

This sequence joins TRBV5-4 and TRBJ2-1, with 12 bases fitting TRBD2. The CDR3 spans 15 residues. Trimming at V came to 4 bases and at J to 9 bases, leaving 8 bases not matched to a gene. Germline CDR1 is SGHNT and CDR2 is YYREEE (reference sequence). The CDR3: CASSATSGSQGEQFF. The CDR3 nucleotides read TGTGCCAGCAGCGCGACTAGCGGGAGTCAGGGTGAGCAGTTCTTC.

This clonotype was picked up many times. The chain is built from TRBV20-1 and TRBJ1-4, with D unresolved. Germline V gene lookup returns CDR1 DFQATT and CDR2 SNEGSKA (reference sequence). This CDR3 has 16 residues. Trimming shortened V by 4 bases and J by 8 bases, and 23 bases separated the two germline ends. CDR3 region: CSAKNFMRHMREKLFF. DNA of the CDR3: TGCAGTGCTAAAAACTTTATGCGGCATATGAGGGAAAAACTGTTTTTT.

This clonotype was detected many times. This may come from a read error, since a much larger clone is one base off. V is TRBV2 and J is TRBJ2-7, with D perhaps matching TRBD1 (6 bases). From germline, CDR1 is SNHLY and CDR2 FYNNEI. The CDR3 is 15 amino acids. Trimming shortened V by 1 base and J by 6 bases, and 16 bases separated the two germline ends. The CDR3 spells CASSEVWYRACEQYF. The CDR3 DNA follows: TGTGCCAGCAGTGAAGTGTGGTACAGGGCCTGCGAGCAGTACTTC.

This rearrangement joins TRBV12-3 or TRBV12-4 to TRBJ1-1; 10 bases agree with TRBD1. The length of the CDR3 is 14 residues. The ends lost 4 bases at V and 8 bases at J; junction bases unmatched: 7. The CDR3 reads CASSSVPGQGEAFF. As DNA, the CDR3 is TGTGCCAGCAGTTCGGTCCCGGGACAGGGGGAAGCTTTCTTT.

This chain uses TRBV12-3 or TRBV12-4 with TRBJ2-1, with a possible D match to TRBD1 (6 bases). The CDR3 is made up of 15 amino acids. The ends were cut back, 8 bases at V and 5 bases at J, with 19 bases in the middle. CDR3 sequence: CASCLRQDSNNEQFF. Written as DNA, the CDR3 is TGTGCCAGCTGCTTACGACAGGACTCTAACAATGAGCAGTTCTTC.

V usage is TRBV6-1 and J usage is TRBJ1-3, with D possibly TRBD1 on 6 matching bases. Germline CDR1 reads MNHNS; CDR2 reads SASEGT. V shed 3 bases and J shed 0 bases, with 9 bases lying between them. This CDR3 region has 15 residues. CDR3 DNA: TGTGCCAGCAGTGAGACAGGAGCCTCTGGAAACACCATATATTTT. Protein product: CASSETGASGNTIYF.